These T cell receptor beta chains were read from a single sample in a study of cytomegalovirus exposure and HLA in healthy donors. TCRdb keeps only in-frame clones here, not all; method: immunoSEQ multiplex PCR. The sample lists 80,000 to 100,000 clones; around 82% were seen once. The sequencing sample was made of PBMCs. Receptors were obtained from a man in his forties in good health and CMV-seropositive. CDR3s leave out the opening cysteine and the closing phenylalanine or tryptophan. The order of the fields is V gene, J gene, CDR3 protein.

V gene: TRBV7-3
J gene: TRBJ2-2
CDR3 protein: ASSLRQGAGELF

V gene: TRBV4-1
J gene: TRBJ1-4
CDR3 protein: ASSGQTATNEKLF

V gene: TRBV6-5
J gene: TRBJ1-2
CDR3 protein: ASSTGQFYGYT

V gene: TRBV7-2
J gene: TRBJ1-1
CDR3 protein: ASSLVAGGNTEAF

V gene: TRBV2
J gene: TRBJ1-1
CDR3 protein: ASRVYRGTEAF

V gene: TRBV5-1
J gene: TRBJ2-5
CDR3 protein: ARKGEDGETQY

V gene: TRBV28
J gene: TRBJ1-5
CDR3 protein: ASSQRGDRQH

V gene: TRBV10-3
J gene: TRBJ2-1
CDR3 protein: AIKETSGYNEQF

V gene: TRBV11-3
J gene: TRBJ2-2
CDR3 protein: ASSPGTGIPGELF

V gene: TRBV28
J gene: TRBJ2-2
CDR3 protein: ASSLRTGLNTGELF

V gene: TRBV10-3
J gene: TRBJ2-1
CDR3 protein: AISEDIRGLDEQF

V gene: TRBV28
J gene: TRBJ2-5
CDR3 protein: ASSLAHRGETQY

V gene: TRBV5-6
J gene: TRBJ1-2
CDR3 protein: ASSLAPGGNYGYT

V gene: TRBV7-9
J gene: TRBJ1-1
CDR3 protein: ASSLAGSEAF

V gene: TRBV10-2
J gene: TRBJ1-1
CDR3 protein: ASSRQMNTEAF

V gene: TRBV19
J gene: TRBJ2-1
CDR3 protein: ASSSERGLSSYNEQF

V gene: TRBV5-1
J gene: TRBJ2-1
CDR3 protein: ASSLAFRNNEQF

V gene: TRBV15
J gene: TRBJ1-2
CDR3 protein: ATTNRGLSYGYT

V gene: TRBV7-7
J gene: NA
CDR3 protein: ASSRGDSYEQY

V gene: TRBV7-2
J gene: TRBJ1-5
CDR3 protein: ASSSQGQGNQPQH

V gene: TRBV30
J gene: TRBJ2-7
CDR3 protein: AWSPGLAGVEQY

V gene: TRBV27
J gene: TRBJ2-1
CDR3 protein: ASSFRNSRSYNEQF

V gene: TRBV5-1
J gene: TRBJ2-3
CDR3 protein: ASSADWADTQY

V gene: TRBV18
J gene: TRBJ1-2
CDR3 protein: ASSPNLRANYGYT

V gene: TRBV7-2
J gene: TRBJ2-2
CDR3 protein: ASSLRSPGTGELF

V gene: TRBV27
J gene: TRBJ2-1
CDR3 protein: ASSWSNEQF

V gene: TRBV11-2
J gene: TRBJ1-2
CDR3 protein: ASSSRLHYGYT

V gene: TRBV2
J gene: TRBJ2-7
CDR3 protein: ASSLTGPSYEQY